A single sample gave rise to the 25 T cell receptor beta chains below, sequenced in a study of blood T cells in healthy people across ages. The use of a sample-barcoded 5' primer and a J-beta primer mix characterized a second PCR of about 6 to 11 cycles. Each CDR3 protein gets one entry after TCRdb re-called the 5' RACE reads with MiXCR. This table has about 680,000 distinct CDR3 sequences, roughly 50% appearing once. Sequences were obtained from blood. These receptors all stem from a woman aged 55-75 years in good health.

This rearrangement joins TRBV6-6 to TRBJ2-1; the D is unclear. The length of the CDR3 is 11 residues. Germline V CDR1 and CDR2: MNHNY, SVGAGI (reference sequence). V was clipped by 6 bases and J by 9 bases, with 9 bases between them. The CDR3 nucleotides read TGTGCCAGCAGCCGGAGAGTTGAGCAGTTCTTC. The encoded protein is CASSRRVEQFF.

The genes are TRBV9 and TRBJ2-1; possible D gene TRBD2, 5 bases. From germline, CDR1 is SGDLS and CDR2 YYNGEE. V lost 0 bases to trimming and J lost 9 bases, with 10 bases between them. The CDR3 is made up of 13 amino acids. The CDR3 DNA is TGTGCCAGCAGCGTAGAACTAGTTAGTGAGCAGTTCTTC. It encodes CASSVELVSEQFF.

In its sample, this clonotype was seen once. This sequence joins TRBV7-4 and TRBJ2-3, with TRBD2 matching 10 bases. The CDR3 is 15 amino acids. J was trimmed by 2 bases and V by 9 bases; bases with no gene match: 8. Germline CDR1 SGHVT, CDR2 SQSDAQ. The CDR3 reads CASKPSGRYTDTQYF. CDR3 bases: TGTGCCAGTAAGCCTAGCGGGAGATACACAGATACGCAGTATTTT. Looking up the rest from reference TRBV7-4 and TRBJ2-3 gives the full variable domain: GAGVSQSPRYKVAKRGRDVALRCDSISGHVTLYWYRQTLGQGSEVLTYSQSDAQRDKSGRPSGRFSAERPERSVSTLKIQRTEQGDSAVYLCASKPSGRYTDTQYFGPGTRLTVL.

This chain uses TRBV4-3 with TRBJ1-2; 9 bases agree with TRBD1. The J segment lost 6 bases and the V segment lost 5 bases, leaving 10 bases of the junction unmatched. CDR3 length equals 15 residues. The germline gives CDR1 LGHNA, CDR2 YSLEER. CDR3 DNA sequence: TGCGCCAGCAGCAGAAGGACAGGGGATGATCATGGCTACACCTTC. Amino acids: CASSRRTGDDHGYTF.

The chain couples TRBV20-1 to TRBJ2-1; perhaps TRBD2 as D (5 bases). The CDR3 consists of 15 residues. V lost 1 base, J lost 3 bases, and 13 bases lay in between. The germline gives CDR1 DFQATT, CDR2 SNEGSKA (reference sequence). DNA of the CDR3: TGCAGTGCTAGAGGGGGTGCGGGCTTCTACAATGAGCAGTTCTTC. Its protein product is CSARGGAGFYNEQFF.

V is TRBV20-1 and J is TRBJ1-5; D gene uncertain. The CDR3 is made up of 15 amino acids. With 0 bases removed from V and 6 bases from J, the gap between germline ends came to 15 bases. Germline V gene sequence: CDR1 DFQATT, CDR2 SNEGSKA (reference sequence). The CDR3 DNA sequence: TGCAGTGCTAGAGATGACGAGGGCGCAGGTCAGCCCCAGCATTTT. Amino acid sequence: CSARDDEGAGQPQHF.

The count of this clonotype is one. This rearrangement joins TRBV20-1 to TRBJ2-1; D might be TRBD2 (6 bases). This CDR3 has 14 residues. In germline, CDR1 is DFQATT, CDR2 SNEGSKA (reference sequence). V was pared by 5 bases and J by 7 bases, with 18 bases between. CDR3: CSAYSGRGGNEQFF. CDR3 DNA: TGCAGTGCTTATAGCGGTCGAGGAGGTAATGAGCAGTTCTTC.

Here the CDR3 reads CASSSPGLLDTQYF. The CDR3 nucleotides read TGTGCCAGCAGCAGCCCGGGCCTGCTAGATACGCAGTATTTT. The chain has TRBV6-5 and TRBJ2-3; D is unresolved. The CDR3 loop spans 14 amino acids. Germline lookup yields CDR1 MNHEY and CDR2 SVGAGI. The V end was cut by 6 bases, the J end by 5 bases, with 15 bases between.

V gene TRBV7-9 combines with J gene TRBJ2-7, with D possibly matching TRBD2 (6 bases). Germline V gene sequence: CDR1 SEHNR, CDR2 FQNEAQ (reference sequence). V was shortened by 5 bases and J by 1 base, with 12 bases between the two germline ends. The CDR3 sequence is 14 residues long. The CDR3 nucleotides are TGTGCCAGCAGCCCCAATAGCGGATCCTACGAGCAGTACTTC. It is translated as CASSPNSGSYEQYF.

The chain couples TRBV6-2 or TRBV6-3 to TRBJ2-4; maybe TRBD1 (5 bases). The DNA end lines up better with TRBJ2-7; the J call may be wrong. Germline V gene data show CDR1 as MNHEY and CDR2 as SVGEGT. The CDR3 totals 18 residues. The CDR3 loop is CASTLVPLTTEPTYEQYF. Here the CDR3 DNA reads TGTGCCAGCACCCTAGTCCCCTTAACGACAGAGCCTACTTACGAGCAGTACTTC.

The J gene is TRBJ2-7, the V gene TRBV20-1; 7 positions agree with TRBD1. The CDR3 has 12 residues. The V segment lost 5 bases and the J segment 5 bases; nucleotides outside the gene matches: 6. Per germline, CDR1 DFQATT and CDR2 SNEGSKA (reference sequence). CDR3 in DNA: TGCAGTGCTGAGGGACAGATTGACGAGCAGTACTTC. Translation: CSAEGQIDEQYF.

This clonotype showed up just a few times. This chain uses TRBV30 with TRBJ1-2; no reliable D call. Germline V gives CDR1 GTSNPN, CDR2 SVGIG (reference sequence). The V end was cut by 4 bases, the J end by 5 bases, with 11 bases between. The CDR3 is made up of 12 amino acids. CDR3 nucleotides: TGTGCCTGGATGTGGGTCGGGTATGGCTACACCTTC. Its protein is CAWMWVGYGYTF.

This clonotype was seen more than once but under ten times. CDR3 coding DNA: TGCAGCGTTTACAGGGGCGGGTTGCACAATGAGCAGTTCTTC. It encodes CSVYRGGLHNEQFF. The J gene is TRBJ2-1, the V gene TRBV29-1, with 7 positions matching TRBD1. This CDR3 region has 14 residues. Looked up from germline, CDR1 is SQVTM and CDR2 is ANQGSEA. The trim removed 5 bases at V and 5 bases at J, leaving 9 bases unmatched.

This clonotype appeared once. The V gene is TRBV4-3, the J gene TRBJ2-7; D ambiguous. CDR3 length: 18 amino acids. In germline, CDR1 is LGHNA, CDR2 YSLEER. Trimming pared 0 bases from V and 4 bases from J, leaving 22 bases between. The CDR3 reads CASSQEWVAEARGYEQYF. CDR3 bases: TGCGCCAGCAGCCAAGAATGGGTAGCTGAGGCCAGAGGATACGAGCAGTACTTC.

This chain connects TRBV3-1 to TRBJ2-7, with D perhaps TRBD2 (6 bases). V dropped 1 base and J dropped 1 base, with 11 bases sitting between them. CDR1 LGHDT and CDR2 YNNKEL come from the germline V gene (reference sequence). CDR3 length: 15 amino acids. CDR3 loop: CASSQGRDGSYEQYF. The CDR3 bases are TGTGCCAGCAGCCAAGGGCGGGATGGGTCCTACGAGCAGTACTTC.

The table lists this clonotype with a few counts. The rearrangement links TRBV29-1 to TRBJ1-1, with TRBD1 as a possible D gene (6 bases). The V end was cut by 3 bases, the J end by 2 bases, with 10 bases between. The CDR3 spans 13 residues. Germline CDR1 and CDR2: SQVTM and ANQGSEA. In nucleotides, the CDR3 is TGCAGCGTTGATAACAGGGCAAACACTGAAGCTTTCTTT. Protein: CSVDNRANTEAFF.

The chain recombines TRBV2 with TRBJ2-7; 11 nucleotides line up with TRBD1. V lost 8 bases, J lost 3 bases, and 6 bases stayed unmatched. The V gene's germline CDR1 is SNHLY and CDR2 FYNNEI. CDR3 length equals 14 residues. For the CDR3, the DNA is TGTGCCAGCCTTGCCGGGACAGGGGGCTACGAGCAGTACTTC. It yields the protein CASLAGTGGYEQYF.

In DNA form, the CDR3 reads TGTGCCAGCAGCCCTGGGATAGCGGGAGGGATTGGCACAGATACGCAGTATTTT. Translated: CASSPGIAGGIGTDTQYF. The rearrangement joins TRBV7-6 to TRBJ2-3; 11 positions agree with TRBD2. CDR1 SGHVS and CDR2 FNYEAQ come from the germline V gene. V dropped 5 bases and J dropped 1; count of bases not matched to a gene: 11. The CDR3 sequence is 18 residues long.

Concerning this clonotype: The germline gene is not matched at one end of the junction; a read error may be the cause. The chain uses TRBV6-5 and TRBJ2-7, with D possibly TRBD1 on 6 matching bases. The CDR3 runs 15 residues. Germline V gives CDR1 MNHEY, CDR2 SVGAGI. CDR3 in DNA: TGCGCCAGCAGCTCCCGGGACACGGTCTACTACGAGCAGTACTTC. Protein sequence: CASSSRDTVYYEQYF.

This clonotype appeared a single time. The rearrangement joins TRBV4-3 to TRBJ2-1; 10 nucleotides align to TRBD2. Near its end, the DNA agrees better with TRBJ2-7, so the J call may be wrong. The germline V gene has CDR1 LGHNA and CDR2 YSLEER. This CDR3 is 15 amino acids long. CDR3 amino acids: CARSLEREGYNEQYF. CDR3 in DNA: TGCGCCAGAAGCTTAGAGCGGGAGGGCTACAATGAGCAGTACTTC.

Only a few counts were recorded for this clonotype. This chain links TRBV7-2 with TRBJ2-1, with 8 bases fitting TRBD2. The germline gives CDR1 SGHTA, CDR2 FQGNSA. Trimming removed 4 bases from V and 7 bases from J; junction bases left unmatched: 12. This CDR3 is built from 16 residues. In DNA form, the CDR3 reads TGTGCCAGCAGCTCCCGACTAGCGATATGGGGTAATGAGCAGTTCTTC. This encodes CASSSRLAIWGNEQFF.

This clonotype was seen a handful of times. A much larger clonotype is one base distant, so this may be a read error. The V gene is TRBV27, the J gene TRBJ2-5; no definite D call. Per germline, CDR1 MNHEY and CDR2 SMNVEV (reference sequence). V was clipped by 5 bases and J by 0 bases, with 10 bases between them. The CDR3 contains 14 residues. The CDR3 DNA reads as TGTGCCAGCAGTGCCCTTATCGACCAAGAGACCCAGTACTTC. Amino acid sequence: CASSALIDQETQYF.

A few counts support this clonotype. This rearrangement joins TRBV16 to TRBJ2-7, with 8 bases that match TRBD2. The CDR3 covers 15 residues. J lost 1 base, V lost 2 bases, and 4 bases had no gene match. Germline lookup yields CDR1 KGHSY and CDR2 FQNENV. CDR3 in DNA: TGTGCCAGCAGCCAACCCGGGACTAGTTCCTACGAGCAGTACTTC. It specifies CASSQPGTSSYEQYF.

This clonotype was picked up a small number of times. V is TRBV28 and J is TRBJ2-1; no reliable D call. This CDR3 has 13 residues. Trimming cost V 7 bases and J 6 bases, with 13 bases left between them. The germline V gene encodes CDR1 MDHEN and CDR2 SYDVKM. CDR3 sequence: CASTESRGNEQFF. As DNA, the CDR3 is TGTGCCAGCACGGAAAGTAGAGGCAATGAGCAGTTCTTC.

The rearrangement uses TRBV9 and TRBJ2-1, with D uncertain. The V gene lost 3 bases and the J gene lost 6 bases, with 7 bases spanning the gap. This CDR3 has 12 amino acids. Germline values: CDR1 SGDLS, CDR2 YYNGEE. The CDR3 reads CASSASPNEQFF. The CDR3 DNA reads TGTGCCAGCAGCGCCTCTCCCAATGAGCAGTTCTTC. Using reference TRBV9 and TRBJ2-1 for the parts outside the CDR3, the full variable domain is DSGVTQTPKHLITATGQRVTLRCSPRSGDLSVYWYQQSLDQGLQFLIQYYNGEERAKGNILERFSAQQFPDLHSELNLSSLELGDSALYFCASSASPNEQFFGPGTRLTVL.